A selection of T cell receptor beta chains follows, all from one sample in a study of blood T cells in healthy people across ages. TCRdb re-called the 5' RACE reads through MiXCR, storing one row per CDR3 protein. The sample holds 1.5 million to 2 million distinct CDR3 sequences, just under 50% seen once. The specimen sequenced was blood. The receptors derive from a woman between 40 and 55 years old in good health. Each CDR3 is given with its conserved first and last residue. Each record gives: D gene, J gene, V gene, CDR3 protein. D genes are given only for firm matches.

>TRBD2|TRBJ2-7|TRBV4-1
CASSQASSGDYEQYF
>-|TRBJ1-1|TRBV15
CATSGVGPSAFF
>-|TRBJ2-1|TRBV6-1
CASSEEAGKYNEQFF
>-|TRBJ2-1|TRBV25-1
CASSDPGGSNEQFF
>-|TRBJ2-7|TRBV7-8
CASSLTLGSEQYF
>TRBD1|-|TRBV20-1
CSATGQGLGETQYF
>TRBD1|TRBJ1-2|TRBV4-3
CASSPGQSAYGYTF
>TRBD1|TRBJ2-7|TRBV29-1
CSVLDTGGISYEQYF
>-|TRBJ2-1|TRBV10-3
CAISEENNEQFF
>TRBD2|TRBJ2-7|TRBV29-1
CSVPKRGLAGGREQYF
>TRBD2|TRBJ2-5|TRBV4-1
CASSQDPIAGGPETQYF
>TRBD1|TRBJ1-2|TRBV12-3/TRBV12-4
CASRRGQAINYGYTF
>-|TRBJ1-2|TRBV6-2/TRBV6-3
CASSSDGVNYGYTF
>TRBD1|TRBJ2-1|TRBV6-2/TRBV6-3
CASSYSGGTGHYNEQFF
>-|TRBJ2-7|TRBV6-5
CASSYSGDITYEQYF
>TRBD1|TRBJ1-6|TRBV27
CASSRTDRNSPLHF
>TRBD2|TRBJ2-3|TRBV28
CASSFSLAGATTDTQYF
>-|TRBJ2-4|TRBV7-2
CASSLVGELAKNIQYF
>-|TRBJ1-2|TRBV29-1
CSVLGGIYGYTF
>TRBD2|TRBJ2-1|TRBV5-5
CASSLVAGGAGEQFF
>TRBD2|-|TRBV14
CASSLNLGGGGSYNEQYF
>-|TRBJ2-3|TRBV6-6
CASSWRASTDTQYF
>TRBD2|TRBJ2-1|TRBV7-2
CASSQVRDYRYNEQFF
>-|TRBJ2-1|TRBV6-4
CASSKTSYNEQFF
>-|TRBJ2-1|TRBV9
CASSVDRYSYNEQFF
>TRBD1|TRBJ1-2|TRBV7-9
CASSPGQGNNYGYTF
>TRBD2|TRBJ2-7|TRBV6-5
CASSYSRGGSRSYEQYF
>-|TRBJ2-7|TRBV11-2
CASSLSQLSYEQYF
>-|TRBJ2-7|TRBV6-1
CASSEKAGIHEQYF
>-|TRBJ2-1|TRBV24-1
CATSDLQGGREQFF
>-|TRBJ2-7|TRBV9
CASSGGVSSSYNEQYF
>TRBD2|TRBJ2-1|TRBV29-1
CSVDAGESSYNEQFF
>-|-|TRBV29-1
CNVEDPTGKVYEQYF
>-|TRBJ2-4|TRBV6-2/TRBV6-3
CASSYRDPNIQYF
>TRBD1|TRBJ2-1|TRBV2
CASSESQGDYNEQFF
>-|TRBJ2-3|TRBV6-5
CASSPGGWELTDTQYF
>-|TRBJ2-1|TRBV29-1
CSVQVGSYNEQFF
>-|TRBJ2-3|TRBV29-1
CSVENWGGVNTDTQYF
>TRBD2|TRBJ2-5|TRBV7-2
CASSLAKRGGVDEQYF
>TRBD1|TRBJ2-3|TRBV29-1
CSVERIGTGLDTQYF
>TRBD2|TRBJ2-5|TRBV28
CASSLWDGGNQETQYF
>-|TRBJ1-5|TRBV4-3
CASSQEAGGRGQPQHF
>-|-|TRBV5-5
CASSLRAGKSGETQYF
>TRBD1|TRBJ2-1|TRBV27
CASRPGGRGVGEQFF
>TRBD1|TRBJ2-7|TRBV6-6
CASSYPGQSEQYF
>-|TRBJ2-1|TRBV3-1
CASSQGVDEQFF
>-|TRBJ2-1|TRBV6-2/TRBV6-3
CASTLLGTEQFF
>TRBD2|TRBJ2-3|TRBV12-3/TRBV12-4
CASRKLAGALADTQYF
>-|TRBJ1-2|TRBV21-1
CASTGYGYTF
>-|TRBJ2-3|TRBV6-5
CASSYYDGADTQYF
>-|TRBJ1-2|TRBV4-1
CASSQKPKGVNYGYTF
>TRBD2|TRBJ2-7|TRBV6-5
CASSYSGTSGGTSYEQYF
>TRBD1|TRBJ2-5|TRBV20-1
CSASYSTGLETQYF
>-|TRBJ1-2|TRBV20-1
CSARDVTYYTF